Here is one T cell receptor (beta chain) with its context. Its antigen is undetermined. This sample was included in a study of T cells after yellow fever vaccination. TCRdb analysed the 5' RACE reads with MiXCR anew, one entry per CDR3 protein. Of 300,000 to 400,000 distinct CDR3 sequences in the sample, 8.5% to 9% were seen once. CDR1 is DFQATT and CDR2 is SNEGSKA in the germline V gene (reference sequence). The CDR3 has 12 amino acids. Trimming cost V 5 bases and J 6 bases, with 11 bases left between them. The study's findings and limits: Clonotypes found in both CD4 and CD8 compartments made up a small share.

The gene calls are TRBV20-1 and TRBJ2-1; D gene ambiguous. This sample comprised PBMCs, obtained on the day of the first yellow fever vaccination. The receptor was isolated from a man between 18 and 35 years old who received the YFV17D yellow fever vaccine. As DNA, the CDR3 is TGCAGTGCTTCCGGTCGGGTCAATGAGCAGTTCTTC. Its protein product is CSASGRVNEQFF.